The 7 T cell receptor beta chains listed next were all sequenced from one sample in a study of cytomegalovirus exposure and HLA in healthy donors. PCR used 60 Vbeta primers and 13 Jbeta primers. The repertoire was sequenced with immunoSEQ multiplex PCR; TCRdb's copy has only in-frame clones and lacks some. Among 87,000 or so clones listed, about 76% were seen once. The sequenced sample consisted of PBMCs. All receptors come from a woman aged 40 to 50 in good health and CMV-seronegative.

This clone was counted once. This chain uses TRBV15 with TRBJ1-1; D gene ambiguous. The CDR3 spans 14 residues. Trimming pared 0 bases from V and 1 base from J, leaving 6 bases between. Germline V gene lookup returns CDR1 LNHNV and CDR2 YYDKDF (reference sequence). CDR3 in DNA: TGTGCCACCAGCAGAGAGAGACAGAACACTGAAGCTTTCTTT. It is translated as CATSRERQNTEAFF.

V and J are TRBV7-9 and TRBJ1-1; 9 nucleotides align to TRBD1. The germline gives CDR1 SEHNR, CDR2 FQNEAQ (reference sequence). There are 15 residues in the CDR3. J lost 6 bases, V lost 3 bases, and 8 bases had no gene match. CDR3 sequence: CASSFAKGQGAEAFF. Written as DNA, the CDR3 is TGTGCCAGCAGCTTCGCCAAGGGACAGGGTGCTGAAGCTTTCTTT. Full variable domain (remainder filled in from reference TRBV7-9 and TRBJ1-1): DTGVSQNPRHKITKRGQNVTFRCDPISEHNRLYWYRQTLGQGPEFLTYFQNEAQLEKSRLLSDRFSAERPKGSFSTLEIQRTEQGDSAMYLCASSFAKGQGAEAFFGQGTRLTVV.

This clone was observed once. The chain links TRBV7-2 to TRBJ2-3, with TRBD2 matching 8 bases. The CDR3 runs 16 residues. Trimming at V came to 4 bases and at J to 1 base, leaving 7 bases not matched to a gene. Germline-derived CDR1 and CDR2 are SGHTA and FQGNSA. CDR3 sequence reads: CASSSTSGGGTDTQYF. DNA of the CDR3: TGTGCCAGCAGCTCCACGAGCGGGGGAGGCACAGATACGCAGTATTTT.

This chain connects TRBV19 to TRBJ1-5; D gene unclear. The germline V and J ends were trimmed by 3 bases and 6 bases, with 15 bases remaining between them. In germline, CDR1 is LNHDA, CDR2 SQIVND (reference sequence). CDR3 size: 15 residues. As DNA, the CDR3 is TGTGCCAGTAGTATTTTGAATGCGGGTGGTCAGCCCCAGCATTTT. Its translation is CASSILNAGGQPQHF. Full variable domain (remainder filled in from reference TRBV19 and TRBJ1-5): DGGITQSPKYLFRKEGQNVTLSCEQNLNHDAMYWYRQDPGQGLRLIYYSQIVNDFQKGDIAEGYSVSREKKESFPLTVTSAQKNPTAFYLCASSILNAGGQPQHFGDGTRLSIL.

In regard to this clone: In this CDR3 the conserved last residue, phenylalanine or tryptophan, is missing, so a read error is likely. The gene calls are TRBV2 and TRBJ1-1; no clear D gene. The CDR3 loop spans 15 amino acids. The V end was cut by 4 bases, the J end by 0 bases, with 12 bases between. Looked up from germline, CDR1 is SNHLY and CDR2 is FYNNEI. CDR3 in amino acids: CASSVQEPMNTEAFV. The CDR3 DNA reads as TGTGCCAGCAGTGTTCAGGAACCGATGAACACTGAAGCTTTCGTT.

V is TRBV19 and J is TRBJ1-2; 9 positions agree with TRBD1. CDR3 length: 14 amino acids. Germline V gene lookup returns CDR1 LNHDA and CDR2 SQIVND (reference sequence). V trimming: 0 bases; J trimming: 8 bases; junction bases outside the gene matches: 4. This chain's CDR3 is CASSIEQGARGYTF. CDR3 in DNA: TGTGCCAGTAGTATAGAACAGGGGGCGCGGGGCTACACCTTC.

In DNA, the CDR3 is TGTGCCAGCAGCCGAAAGGCGGGGGCCAGCACAGATACGCAGTATTTT. Amino acid sequence: CASSRKAGASTDTQYF. The rearrangement uses TRBV13 and TRBJ2-3, with D perhaps matching TRBD2 (7 bases). Trimming cost V 5 bases and J 0 bases, with 15 bases left between them. The CDR3 is 16 amino acids. The V gene's germline CDR1 is PRHDT and CDR2 FYEKMQ (reference sequence).